This T cell receptor (beta chain) was sequenced in a study of blood T cell repertoires in COVID-19. Study overall: Acute-phase and convalescent COVID-19 samples originated in the United States, Italy and Spain. The analysed material was cDNA or gDNA that came from T cells, B-cell-depleted T cells, or PBMCs.

The germline V and J ends were trimmed by 0 bases and 6 bases, with 4 bases remaining between them. Looked up from germline, CDR1 is LGHNA and CDR2 is YNFKEQ. This CDR3 region has 12 residues. In the original processing: Counts of nucleated cells, estimated from reference gene primer amplification, were obtained. Generated by immunoSEQ multiplex PCR, the TCRdb table keeps only in-frame clones and is missing some. The V and J calls and the clone size are those of that table, but D and trimming were determined from the DNA. The repertoire includes fewer than 350,000 clones, roughly 85% of them detected once, and more than 6% sits in the top ten.

The V call is TRBV4-2, the J call TRBJ2-3; the D is unclear. The TCR sequence derives from a human donor in a cohort sampled during active COVID-19. Sequencing was carried out using peripheral blood. The CDR3 bases are TGTGCCAGCAGCCAAGACGAGGATACGCAGTATTTT. Translated, it gives CASSQDEDTQYF.